These 15 T cell receptor beta chains were all obtained from the same sample, sequenced in a study of control samples from healthy donors and cancer patients. The repertoire was sequenced with immunoSEQ multiplex PCR; TCRdb's copy has only in-frame clones and lacks some. The repertoire consists of some 410,000 clones, with about nine tenths occurring once and the leading ten covering 5% to 8%. Material: PBMCs. Receptor source: a middle-aged man with head and neck cancer.

There are a few counts of this clone. The genes are TRBV19 and TRBJ1-1; D may be TRBD1 (5 bases). CDR3 length: 13 residues. CDR1 and CDR2 (germline): LNHDA, SQIVND (reference sequence). V was shortened by 7 bases and J by 1 base, with 10 bases between the two germline ends. The CDR3 protein is CASILTGNTEAFF. CDR3 sequence (DNA): TGTGCCAGTATTTTAACAGGGAACACTGAAGCTTTCTTT.

The gene calls are TRBV12-5 and TRBJ2-5; D ambiguous. V was cut by 4 bases and J by 3 bases, with 3 bases left in between. This CDR3 has 11 amino acids. Germline CDR1 is LGHNT and CDR2 is FRNRAP. CDR3 region: CASGSEETQYF. For the CDR3, the DNA is TGTGCTAGTGGTTCAGAAGAGACCCAGTACTTC.

This clone was counted a single time. CDR3 region: CASSFTSGQETQYF. In DNA, the CDR3 is TGTGCCAGCAGCTTTACTAGCGGACAAGAGACCCAGTACTTC. The chain uses TRBV11-2 and TRBJ2-5; TRBD2 matches 8 bases. Germline V gives CDR1 SGHAT, CDR2 FQNNGV. CDR3 length: 14 residues. Trimming removed 3 bases from V and 2 bases from J; junction bases left unmatched: 2.

The chain carries TRBV7-2 and TRBJ1-6; the D gene is possibly TRBD1 (5 bases). Germline CDR1 and CDR2: SGHTA and FQGNSA. V shed 5 bases and J shed 7 bases, with 12 bases lying between them. This CDR3 spans 14 amino acids. CDR3 residues: CASSPGTVNSPLHF. Here the CDR3 DNA reads TGTGCCAGCAGCCCCGGGACCGTAAATTCACCCCTCCACTTT.

In this sample, this clone turned up a few times. The chain uses TRBV19 and TRBJ2-1, with 12 bases matching TRBD2. Unmatched junction bases numbered 9, after V lost 5 bases and J lost 4 bases. The CDR3 spans 17 residues. The germline V gene encodes CDR1 LNHDA and CDR2 SQIVND (reference sequence). Here the CDR3 DNA reads TGTGCCAGTAGTTCGACTAGCGGGGGAGACGCTTACAATGAGCAGTTCTTC. This gives the protein CASSSTSGGDAYNEQFF.

The chain has TRBV5-6 and TRBJ2-1; 8 nucleotides line up with TRBD2. The CDR3 contains 12 residues. V gave up 4 bases and J gave up 8 bases; unmatched junction bases: 2. Per the germline V gene, CDR1 is SGHDT and CDR2 is YYEEEE. The CDR3 sequence is CASSQTSDEQFF. CDR3 bases: TGTGCCAGCAGCCAGACTAGCGATGAGCAGTTCTTC.

The chain joins TRBV5-1 to TRBJ2-1; 9 bases map to TRBD2. The length of the CDR3 is 17 residues. V lost 3 bases to trimming and J lost 6 bases; unmatched junction nucleotides: 13. Germline-derived CDR1 and CDR2 are SGHRS and YFSETQ. The DNA for the CDR3 is TGCGCCAGCAGCTCCGGGCTTCCGGGACTAGCACCCAATGAGCAGTTCTTC. This translates into CASSSGLPGLAPNEQFF.

The chain combines TRBV28 with TRBJ2-5; 9 nucleotides match TRBD1. Germline lookup yields CDR1 MDHEN and CDR2 SYDVKM. Unmatched junction bases numbered 11, after V lost 5 bases and J lost 4 bases. The CDR3 totals 16 residues. This CDR3 is CASSITGQGLVETQYF. The CDR3 coding sequence is TGTGCCAGCAGTATAACGGGACAGGGTTTGGTAGAGACCCAGTACTTC.

The chain is built from TRBV18 and TRBJ2-7, with 8 bases lining up with TRBD2. Germline-derived CDR1 and CDR2 are KGHSH and LQKENI. The CDR3 consists of 15 residues. V trimming: 1 base; J trimming: 6 bases; junction bases outside the gene matches: 8. CDR3 in amino acids: CASSPQSGGEAEQYF. CDR3 nucleotide sequence: TGTGCCAGCTCACCACAGAGCGGGGGCGAGGCCGAGCAGTACTTC.

The gene calls are TRBV27 and TRBJ2-5; weak D call: TRBD1 (5 bases). This CDR3 has 16 residues. The germline V gene encodes CDR1 MNHEY and CDR2 SMNVEV (reference sequence). V shed 3 bases and J shed 1 base, with 15 bases lying between them. The CDR3 spells CASSLDLRQGQETQYF. The CDR3 coding sequence is TGTGCCAGCAGTTTGGATCTACGCCAGGGCCAAGAGACCCAGTACTTC.

This clone was counted at least ten times. Distinct nucleotide sequences in the sample also encode this CDR3. The chain couples TRBV5-1 to TRBJ1-2, with TRBD1 as a possible D gene (5 bases). Germline values: CDR1 SGHRS, CDR2 YFSETQ. The CDR3 consists of 13 residues. Trimming cost V 0 bases and J 2 bases, with 5 bases left between them. The DNA of the CDR3 is TGCGCCAGCAGCTTGGAGGGGAACTATGGCTACACCTTC. Translation: CASSLEGNYGYTF.

The V and J genes are TRBV4-1 and TRBJ1-2; 12 nucleotides align to TRBD1. V lost 5 bases, J lost 8 bases, and 9 bases stayed unmatched. Germline V lookup: CDR1 MGHRA, CDR2 YSYEKL. CDR3 size: 15 residues. The CDR3, as DNA: TGCGCCAGCAGCTCTCCGGGACAGGGGGCCGGAGGCTACACCTTC. Translating gives CASSSPGQGAGGYTF.

The chain links TRBV5-1 to TRBJ1-1; D remains ambiguous. The CDR3 contains 15 residues. CDR1 and CDR2 (germline): SGHRS, YFSETQ. Trimming pared 0 bases from V and 4 bases from J, leaving 13 bases between. CDR3 bases: TGCGCCAGCAGCTTGGATTTGGGGTTCGGCACTGAAGCTTTCTTT. As protein: CASSLDLGFGTEAFF.

The V call is TRBV3-1 (or the pseudogene TRBV3-2), the J call TRBJ2-1, with D maybe TRBD1 (6 bases). V was shortened by 7 bases and J by 3 bases, with 7 bases between the two germline ends. The CDR3 sequence is 12 residues long. Germline V gene data show CDR1 as LGHDT and CDR2 as YNNKEL (reference sequence). The DNA for the CDR3 is TGTGCCAGCAAGGACAGCTACAATGAGCAGTTCTTC. This translates into CASKDSYNEQFF.

The rearrangement links TRBV18 to TRBJ1-2; TRBD1 agrees at 10 bases. Germline CDR1 KGHSH, CDR2 LQKENI. The CDR3 contains 17 residues. Trimming cost V 2 bases and J 1 base; bases outside gene matches: 7. The CDR3 loop reads CASSPTRQGARNYGYTF. The CDR3 DNA sequence: TGTGCCAGCTCACCAACGAGACAGGGGGCGCGTAACTATGGCTACACCTTC.